These 20 T cell receptor beta chains were all obtained from the same sample, sequenced in a study of Graves' ophthalmopathy and Graves' hyperthyroidism. CDR3 regions of TCR beta were amplified from RNA transcripts. The first round was an RT-PCR with HTBI primers, and the second round was a multiplex PCR. TCRdb itself ran the multiplex PCR reads through MiXCR, one entry per CDR3 protein. This table has some 240,000 distinct CDR3 sequences, roughly 50% appearing once. The sequenced material came from peripheral blood. These receptors were obtained from an adult man with Graves' ophthalmopathy.

Notes on this clonotype: A single base separates this from a much larger clone, so it may be a read error. The rearrangement links TRBV7-9 to TRBJ2-5, with 8 nucleotides matching TRBD1. Germline V gene sequence: CDR1 SEHNR, CDR2 FQNEAQ (reference sequence). J lost 2 bases, V lost 4 bases, and 0 bases had no gene match. The CDR3 runs to 13 residues. The CDR3 region is CASSWDRQETQYF. The CDR3 region has the DNA TGTGCCAGCAGCTGGGACAGGCAAGAGACCCAGTACTTC.

Turning to this clonotype: Its ends do not fully match the called genes, so a read error is possible. The chain joins TRBV10-2 to TRBJ1-1; TRBD1 matches at 9 bases. Germline-derived CDR1 and CDR2 are WSHSY and SAAADI. CDR3 size: 16 residues. CDR3 sequence (DNA): TGTGCCAGCAGTGCTTTCTCGACAGGGGGGTACACTGAAGCTTTCTTT. It codes for CASSAFSTGGYTEAFF.

The rearrangement uses TRBV7-8 and TRBJ2-2; tentatively, D is TRBD2 (6 bases). The CDR3 loop spans 16 amino acids. Germline lookup yields CDR1 SGHVS and CDR2 FQNEAQ. Trimming left V 7 bases short and J 2 bases short, with 17 bases between. The CDR3 region has the DNA TGTGCCAGCAACCGAGCCGGGACTCAAAACACCGGGGAGCTGTTTTTT. Amino acids: CASNRAGTQNTGELFF.

The table lists this clonotype with a few counts. This chain connects TRBV29-1 to TRBJ1-2; possibly TRBD1 for D (5 bases). V was pared by 4 bases and J by 8 bases, with 11 bases between. Looked up from germline, CDR1 is SQVTM and CDR2 is ANQGSEA. The CDR3 spans 11 residues. The CDR3, as DNA: TGCAGCGTTGTGGGGGTTGACGGCTACACCTTC. This gives the protein CSVVGVDGYTF.

This clonotype was detected only once. At one of its ends the junction is not consistent with the germline gene, which may arise from a read error. This chain uses TRBV24-1 with TRBJ2-5; TRBD1 agrees at 8 bases. The CDR3 has 15 amino acids. Germline V gene data show CDR1 as KGHDR and CDR2 as SFDVKD. The CDR3 reads CATSDVRGLIEAQYF. CDR3 in DNA: TGTGCCACCAGTGATGTCAGGGGGCTGATAGAGGCCCAGTACTTC.

This clonotype showed up many times. The chain is built from TRBV25-1 and TRBJ1-1, with 8 bases that match TRBD1. Germline V gene sequence: CDR1 MGHDK, CDR2 SYGVNS. This CDR3 is built from 14 residues. V trimming: 4 bases; J trimming: 5 bases; junction bases outside the gene matches: 6. DNA of the CDR3: TGTGCCAGCAGTGGCCGGACAGGGCGGACTGAAGCTTTCTTT. Protein sequence: CASSGRTGRTEAFF.

The CDR3 sequence is CATSQDSRGYNEQFF. In nucleotides, the CDR3 is TGTGCCACCAGCCAGGACAGCCGCGGCTACAATGAGCAGTTCTTC. The J gene is TRBJ2-1, the V gene TRBV15; perhaps TRBD1 as D (6 bases). In germline, CDR1 is LNHNV, CDR2 YYDKDF (reference sequence). The germline V and J ends were trimmed by 5 bases and 3 bases, with 14 bases remaining between them. The CDR3 is made up of 15 amino acids.

V gene TRBV6-1 combines with J gene TRBJ1-2, with D uncertain. The CDR3 is made up of 15 amino acids. Germline V gene data show CDR1 as MNHNS and CDR2 as SASEGT. The ends were cut back, 5 bases at V and 1 base at J, with 14 bases in the middle. CDR3 coding DNA: TGTGCCAGCAGTACCCGGAGAGGGCGTAACTATGGCTACACCTTC. Protein: CASSTRRGRNYGYTF.

This clonotype was observed many times. The chain links TRBV20-1 to TRBJ1-4; D possibly corresponds to TRBD1 (5 bases). The V end was cut by 1 base, the J end by 4 bases, with 10 bases between. Germline V gives CDR1 DFQATT, CDR2 SNEGSKA (reference sequence). The CDR3 is 14 residues long. Here the CDR3 reads CSARGAGLNEKLFF. The CDR3 coding sequence is TGCAGTGCTAGAGGAGCAGGGCTTAATGAAAAACTGTTTTTT.

This clonotype was found a few times. The V and J genes are TRBV19 and TRBJ1-5, with unresolved D. The CDR3 length is 14 residues. From germline, CDR1 is LNHDA and CDR2 SQIVND (reference sequence). V lost 3 bases and J 1 base, leaving 7 bases between the germline ends. The CDR3 protein is CASSIGRSNQPQHF. The CDR3 nucleotides read TGTGCCAGTAGTATTGGGCGAAGCAATCAGCCCCAGCATTTT.

The chain combines TRBV14 with TRBJ2-5; D unresolved. The V end lost 0 bases, the J end lost 0 bases, and 14 bases lay between the germline ends. The CDR3 extends over 17 amino acids. Germline V gene lookup returns CDR1 SGHDN and CDR2 FVKESK. CDR3 amino acids: CASSQESSFRYQETQYF. In DNA form, the CDR3 reads TGTGCCAGCAGCCAAGAGTCCTCTTTTCGCTACCAAGAGACCCAGTACTTC.

The genes are TRBV12-3 or TRBV12-4 and TRBJ2-2, with D tentatively TRBD1 or TRBD2 (5 bases each). The CDR3 runs 14 residues. V lost 4 bases, J lost 5 bases, and 11 bases lay in between. In DNA, the CDR3 is TGTGCCAGCAGTTACGGGGCTGTTACCGGGGAGCTGTTTTTT. Its protein is CASSYGAVTGELFF.

This clonotype was seen more than once but under ten times. The chain uses TRBV20-1 and TRBJ1-1; D uncertain. Germline assignment: CDR1 DFQATT and CDR2 SNEGSKA (reference sequence). The CDR3 loop spans 15 amino acids. Trimming left V 3 bases short and J 0 bases short, with 14 bases between. The CDR3 loop is CSASLWQTMNTEAFF. The CDR3 nucleotides are TGCAGTGCTAGTCTTTGGCAGACGATGAACACTGAAGCTTTCTTT.

The chain uses TRBV5-1 and TRBJ2-7; possibly TRBD1 or TRBD2 for D (5 bases each). The V end lost 1 base, the J end lost 0 bases, and 11 bases lay between the germline ends. Germline V gene sequence: CDR1 SGHRS, CDR2 YFSETQ. The CDR3 has 15 residues. The CDR3, as DNA: TGCGCCAGCAGCTTGCTTGAGGGGTTCTCCTACGAGCAGTACTTC. Residues: CASSLLEGFSYEQYF.

This clonotype was counted between two and nine times. The chain recombines TRBV5-5 with TRBJ2-6, with no clear D. The V end lost 3 bases, the J end lost 2 bases, and 9 bases lay between the germline ends. From germline, CDR1 is SGHKS and CDR2 YYEKEE (reference sequence). CDR3 size: 15 residues. This CDR3 is CASSWLKAGANVLTF. In nucleotides, the CDR3 is TGTGCCAGCAGCTGGCTAAAAGCTGGGGCCAACGTCCTGACTTTC.

The J gene is TRBJ1-1, the V gene TRBV11-1; D is unresolved. V was cut by 2 bases and J by 0 bases, with 19 bases left in between. CDR1 SGHAT and CDR2 FQDESV come from the germline V gene (reference sequence). The CDR3 covers 18 residues. The CDR3 is CASSLYGEGGPMNTEAFF. The CDR3 nucleotides read TGTGCCAGCAGCTTATATGGCGAAGGAGGACCCATGAACACTGAAGCTTTCTTT.

This clonotype was observed many times. The chain joins TRBV13 to TRBJ1-6; TRBD1 agrees at 7 bases. The J segment lost 6 bases and the V segment lost 4 bases, leaving 9 bases of the junction unmatched. The CDR3 is made up of 16 amino acids. The V gene's germline CDR1 is PRHDT and CDR2 FYEKMQ (reference sequence). CDR3 residues: CASSSTGQLFNSPLHF. DNA of the CDR3: TGTGCCAGCAGCTCTACGGGACAGCTTTTTAATTCACCCCTCCACTTT.

Worth noting for this clonotype: At one of its ends the junction is not consistent with the germline gene, which may arise from a read error. V is TRBV5-1 and J is TRBJ1-4, with D uncertain. CDR1 is SGHRS and CDR2 is YFSETQ in the germline V gene. This CDR3 comprises 15 residues. CDR3 residues: CASSPDLGANEKLVF. The CDR3 nucleotides read TGCGCCAGCAGCCCGGACCTCGGCGCTAATGAAAAACTGGTTTTT. The full variable domain, in which reference TRBV5-1 and TRBJ1-4 provide the parts outside the CDR3, is KAGVTQTPRYLIKTRGQQVTLSCSPISGHRSVSWYQQTPGQGLQFLFEYFSETQRNKGNFPGRFSGRQFSNSRSEMNVSTLELGDSALYLCASSPDLGANEKLVFGSGTQLSVL.

This clonotype was detected a few times. The chain carries TRBV2 and TRBJ1-5; 9 nucleotides match TRBD1. Trimming removed 11 bases from V and 9 bases from J; junction bases left unmatched: 8. Looked up from germline, CDR1 is SNHLY and CDR2 is FYNNEI. The CDR3 is 12 amino acids. The CDR3 coding sequence is TGTGCCGCCGGGACAGGGTCATGGCCCCAGCATTTT. Residues: CAAGTGSWPQHF.

Notes on this clonotype: A read error may account for a junction end that differs from germline. The V and J genes are TRBV7-3 and TRBJ2-7, with D tentatively TRBD2 (5 bases). The CDR3 runs to 15 residues. CDR1 is SGHTA and CDR2 is FQGTGA in the germline V gene. The DNA for the CDR3 is TGCGCCAGCAGCCTCGAGGGCCAGAGCTCCTACGAGCAGTACTTC. As protein: CASSLEGQSSYEQYF.